This T cell receptor (beta chain) is from a study of T cell clonality in common variable immunodeficiency. This clone was counted many times. Read sequence stops 3 residues before the CDR3 end, and the germline J gene provides the missing end. The V end lost 2 bases, the J end lost 0 bases, and 8 bases lay between the germline ends. Germline CDR1 SEHNR, CDR2 FQNEAQ (reference sequence). The CDR3 is 14 amino acids. The assay was immunoSEQ multiplex PCR, and TCRdb's table has in-frame clones only and misses some. Observed in the sample are about 45,000 clones, none of them singletons. Sequenced sample: peripheral blood mononuclear cells. The origin of this receptor is a person aged 18 to 75 in good health. This chain uses TRBV7-9 with TRBJ2-7; TRBD2 might be the D (5 bases). The CDR3 DNA, read in part, is TGTGCCAGCAGCTTAAGCGGAATCTCCTACGAG. It translates to CASSLSGISYE. The complete CDR3 reads CASSLSGISYEQYF.